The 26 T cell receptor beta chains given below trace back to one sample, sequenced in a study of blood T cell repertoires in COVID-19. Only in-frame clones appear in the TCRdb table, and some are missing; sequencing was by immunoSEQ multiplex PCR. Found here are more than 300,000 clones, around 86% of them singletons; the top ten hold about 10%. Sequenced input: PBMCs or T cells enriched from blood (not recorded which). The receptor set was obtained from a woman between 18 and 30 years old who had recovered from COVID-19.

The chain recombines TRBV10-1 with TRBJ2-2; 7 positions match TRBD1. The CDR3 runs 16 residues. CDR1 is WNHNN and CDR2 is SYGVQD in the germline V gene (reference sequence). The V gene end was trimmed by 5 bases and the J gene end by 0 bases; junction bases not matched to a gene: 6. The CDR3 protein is CASSHETGTNTGELFF. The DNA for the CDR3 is TGCGCCAGCAGTCACGAGACAGGGACGAACACCGGGGAGCTGTTTTTT.

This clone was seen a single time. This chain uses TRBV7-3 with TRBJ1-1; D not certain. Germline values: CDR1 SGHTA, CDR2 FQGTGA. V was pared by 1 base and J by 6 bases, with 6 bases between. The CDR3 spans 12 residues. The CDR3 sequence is CASSLSRAEAFF. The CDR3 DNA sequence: TGTGCCAGCAGCTTAAGCCGGGCTGAAGCTTTCTTT.

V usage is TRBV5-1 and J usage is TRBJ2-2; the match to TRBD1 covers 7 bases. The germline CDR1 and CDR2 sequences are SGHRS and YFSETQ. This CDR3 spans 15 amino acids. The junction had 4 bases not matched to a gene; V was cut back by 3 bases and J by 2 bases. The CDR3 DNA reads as TGCGCCAGCAGCTATGGGACAGCTAACACCGGGGAGCTGTTTTTT. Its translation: CASSYGTANTGELFF.

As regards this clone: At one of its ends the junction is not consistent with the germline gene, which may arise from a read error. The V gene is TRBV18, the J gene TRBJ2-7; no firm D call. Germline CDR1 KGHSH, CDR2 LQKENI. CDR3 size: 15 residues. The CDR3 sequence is CASSPASPTSSPQSF. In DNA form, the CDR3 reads TGTGCCAGCTCACCAGCCAGCCCTACGAGCAGTCCACAGAGCTTC.

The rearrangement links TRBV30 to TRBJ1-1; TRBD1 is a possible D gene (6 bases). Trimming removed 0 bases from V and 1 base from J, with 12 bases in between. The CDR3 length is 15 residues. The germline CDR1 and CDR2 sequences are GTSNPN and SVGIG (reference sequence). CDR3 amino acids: CAWSVRGYWNTEAFF. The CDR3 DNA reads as TGTGCCTGGAGTGTCAGGGGTTACTGGAACACTGAAGCTTTCTTT.

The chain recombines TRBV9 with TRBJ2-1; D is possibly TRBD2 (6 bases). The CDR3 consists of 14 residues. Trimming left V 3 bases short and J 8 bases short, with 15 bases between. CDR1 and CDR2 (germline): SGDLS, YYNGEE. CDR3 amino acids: CASSAGLRGDEQFF. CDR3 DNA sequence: TGTGCCAGCAGCGCGGGACTGAGGGGCGATGAGCAGTTCTTC. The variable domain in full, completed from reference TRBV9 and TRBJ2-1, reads DSGVTQTPKHLITATGQRVTLRCSPRSGDLSVYWYQQSLDQGLQFLIQYYNGEERAKGNILERFSAQQFPDLHSELNLSSLELGDSALYFCASSAGLRGDEQFFGPGTRLTVL.

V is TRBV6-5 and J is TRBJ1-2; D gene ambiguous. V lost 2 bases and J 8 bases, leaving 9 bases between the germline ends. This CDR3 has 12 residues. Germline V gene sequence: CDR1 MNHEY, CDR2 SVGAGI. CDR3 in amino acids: CASSYPRGGYTF. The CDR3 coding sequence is TGTGCCAGCAGTTACCCCCGAGGAGGCTACACCTTC.

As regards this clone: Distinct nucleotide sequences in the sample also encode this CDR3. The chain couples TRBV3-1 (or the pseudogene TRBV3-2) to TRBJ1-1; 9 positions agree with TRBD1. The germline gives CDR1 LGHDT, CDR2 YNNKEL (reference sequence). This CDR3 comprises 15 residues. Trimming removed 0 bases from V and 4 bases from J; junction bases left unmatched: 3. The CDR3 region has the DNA TGTGCCAGCAGCCAAGAGACAGGGGGGGGCACTGAAGCTTTCTTT. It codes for CASSQETGGGTEAFF.

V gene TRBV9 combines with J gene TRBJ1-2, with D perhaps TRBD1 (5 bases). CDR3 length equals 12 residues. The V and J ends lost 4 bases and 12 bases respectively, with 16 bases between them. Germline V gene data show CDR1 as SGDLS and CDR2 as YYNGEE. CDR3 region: CASSPGGGYDTF. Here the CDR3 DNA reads TGTGCCAGCAGCCCTGGGGGAGGGTACGACACCTTC.

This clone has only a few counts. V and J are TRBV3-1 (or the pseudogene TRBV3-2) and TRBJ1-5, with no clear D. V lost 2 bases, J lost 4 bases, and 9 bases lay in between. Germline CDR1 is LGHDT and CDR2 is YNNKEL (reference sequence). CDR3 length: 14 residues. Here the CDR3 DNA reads TGTGCCAGCAGCCAATTATGGGAGAATCAGCCCCAGCATTTT. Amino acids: CASSQLWENQPQHF.

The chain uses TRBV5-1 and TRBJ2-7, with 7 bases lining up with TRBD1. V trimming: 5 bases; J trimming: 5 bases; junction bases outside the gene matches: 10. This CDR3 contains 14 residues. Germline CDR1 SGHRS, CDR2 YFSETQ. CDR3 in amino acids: CASSLGGEYHEQYF. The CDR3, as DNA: TGCGCCAGCAGTCTAGGGGGCGAGTACCACGAGCAGTACTTC. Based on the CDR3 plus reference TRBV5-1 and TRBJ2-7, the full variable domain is KAGVTQTPRYLIKTRGQQVTLSCSPISGHRSVSWYQQTPGQGLQFLFEYFSETQRNKGNFPGRFSGRQFSNSRSEMNVSTLELGDSALYLCASSLGGEYHEQYFGPGTRLTVT.

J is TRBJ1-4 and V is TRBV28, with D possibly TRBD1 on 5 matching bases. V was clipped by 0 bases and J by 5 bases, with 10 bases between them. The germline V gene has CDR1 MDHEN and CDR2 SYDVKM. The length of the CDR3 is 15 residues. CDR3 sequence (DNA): TGTGCCAGCAGTTTATGGCAGGGCCCGAATGAAAAACTGTTTTTT. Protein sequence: CASSLWQGPNEKLFF.

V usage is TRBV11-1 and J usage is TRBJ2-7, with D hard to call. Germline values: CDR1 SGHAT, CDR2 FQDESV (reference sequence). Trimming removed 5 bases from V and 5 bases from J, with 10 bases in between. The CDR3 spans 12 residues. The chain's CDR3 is CASSQLSNEQYF. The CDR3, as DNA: TGTGCCAGCAGCCAACTCTCGAACGAGCAGTACTTC.

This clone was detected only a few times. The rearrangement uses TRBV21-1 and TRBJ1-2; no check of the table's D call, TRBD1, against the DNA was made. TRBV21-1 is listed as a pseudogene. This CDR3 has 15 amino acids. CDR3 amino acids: CASSGLPPFNYGYTF. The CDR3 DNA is TGTGCCAGCAGCGGGCTTCCGCCATTTAACTATGGCTACACCTTC.

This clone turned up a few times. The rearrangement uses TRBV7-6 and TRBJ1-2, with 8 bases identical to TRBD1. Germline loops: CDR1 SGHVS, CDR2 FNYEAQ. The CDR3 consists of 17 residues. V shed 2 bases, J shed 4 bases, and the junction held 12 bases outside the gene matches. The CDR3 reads CASSLSSRDRPSYGYTF. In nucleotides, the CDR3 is TGTGCCAGCAGCTTATCGTCCCGGGACAGGCCGAGCTATGGCTACACCTTC.

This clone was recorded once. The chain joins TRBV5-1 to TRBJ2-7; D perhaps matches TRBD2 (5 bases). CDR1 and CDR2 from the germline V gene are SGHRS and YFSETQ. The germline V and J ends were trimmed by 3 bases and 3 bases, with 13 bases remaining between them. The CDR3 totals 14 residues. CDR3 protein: CASSSGLSDYEQYF. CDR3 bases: TGCGCCAGCAGCTCCGGACTGAGTGACTACGAGCAGTACTTC. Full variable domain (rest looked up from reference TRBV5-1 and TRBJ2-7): KAGVTQTPRYLIKTRGQQVTLSCSPISGHRSVSWYQQTPGQGLQFLFEYFSETQRNKGNFPGRFSGRQFSNSRSEMNVSTLELGDSALYLCASSSGLSDYEQYFGPGTRLTVT.

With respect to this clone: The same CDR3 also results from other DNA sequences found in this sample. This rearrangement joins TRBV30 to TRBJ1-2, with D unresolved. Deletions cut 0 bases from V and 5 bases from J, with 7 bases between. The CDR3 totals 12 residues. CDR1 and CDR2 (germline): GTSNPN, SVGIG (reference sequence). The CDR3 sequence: CAWSVGAYGYTF. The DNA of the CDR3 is TGTGCCTGGAGTGTAGGAGCTTATGGCTACACCTTC.

The CDR3: CASSQDLRLEFYNEQFF. DNA for the CDR3: TGTGCCAGCAGCCAAGATCTGAGACTAGAGTTCTACAATGAGCAGTTCTTC. V gene TRBV4-2 combines with J gene TRBJ2-1, with TRBD2 as a possible D gene (6 bases). Trimming shortened V by 0 bases and J by 3 bases, and 15 bases separated the two germline ends. Germline loops: CDR1 LGHNA, CDR2 YNFKEQ. CDR3 length equals 17 residues.

The DNA of the CDR3 is TGTGCCTGGACTCGGCAGAGTAGCAGCGTTCCCAGCTCCTATAATTCACCCCTCCACTTT. Translation gives CAWTRQSSSVPSSYNSPLHF. This chain connects TRBV30 to TRBJ1-6, with D unresolved. Germline values: CDR1 GTSNPN, CDR2 SVGIG (reference sequence). Trimming left V 4 bases short and J 0 bases short, with 25 bases between. The CDR3 spans 20 residues.

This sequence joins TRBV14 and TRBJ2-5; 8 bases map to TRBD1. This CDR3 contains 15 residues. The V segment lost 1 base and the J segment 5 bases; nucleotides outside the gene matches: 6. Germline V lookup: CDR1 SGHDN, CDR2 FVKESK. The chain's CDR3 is CASSQVQGVMETQYF. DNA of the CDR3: TGTGCCAGCAGCCAAGTACAGGGGGTGATGGAGACCCAGTACTTC. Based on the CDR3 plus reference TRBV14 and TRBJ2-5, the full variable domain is EAGVTQFPSHSVIEKGQTVTLRCDPISGHDNLYWYRRVMGKEIKFLLHFVKESKQDESGMPNNRFLAERTGGTYSTLKVQPAELEDSGVYFCASSQVQGVMETQYFGPGTRLLVL.

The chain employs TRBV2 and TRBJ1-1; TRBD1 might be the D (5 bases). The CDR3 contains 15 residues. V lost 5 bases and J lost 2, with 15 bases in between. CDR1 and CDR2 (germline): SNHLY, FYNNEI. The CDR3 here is CASSPMGGVNTEAFF. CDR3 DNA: TGTGCCAGCAGTCCAATGGGGGGGGTTAACACTGAAGCTTTCTTT.

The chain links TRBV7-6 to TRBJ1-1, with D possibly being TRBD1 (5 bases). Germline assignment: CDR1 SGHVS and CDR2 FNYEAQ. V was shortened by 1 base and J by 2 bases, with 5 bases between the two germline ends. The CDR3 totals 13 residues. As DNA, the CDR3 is TGTGCCAGCAGCTTAGGGACAAACACTGAAGCTTTCTTT. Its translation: CASSLGTNTEAFF.

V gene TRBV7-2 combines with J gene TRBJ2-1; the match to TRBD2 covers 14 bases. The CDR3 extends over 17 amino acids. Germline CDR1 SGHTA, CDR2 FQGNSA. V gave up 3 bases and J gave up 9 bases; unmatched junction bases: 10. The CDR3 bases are TGTGCCAGCAGCTTCTCTGGACTAGCGGGAGGTCGGGGTGAGCAGTTCTTC. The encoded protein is CASSFSGLAGGRGEQFF. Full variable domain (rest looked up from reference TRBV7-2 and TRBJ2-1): GAGVSQSPSNKVTEKGKDVELRCDPISGHTALYWYRQSLGQGLEFLIYFQGNSAPDKSGLPSDRFSAERTGGSVSTLTIQRTQQEDSAVYLCASSFSGLAGGRGEQFFGPGTRLTVL.

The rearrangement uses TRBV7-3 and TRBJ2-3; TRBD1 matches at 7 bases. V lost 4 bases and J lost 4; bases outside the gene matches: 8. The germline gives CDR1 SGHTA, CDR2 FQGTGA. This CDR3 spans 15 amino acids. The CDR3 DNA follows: TGTGCCAGCAGCTCCCAGGGGGTTCTTTCAGATACGCAGTATTTT. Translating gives CASSSQGVLSDTQYF.

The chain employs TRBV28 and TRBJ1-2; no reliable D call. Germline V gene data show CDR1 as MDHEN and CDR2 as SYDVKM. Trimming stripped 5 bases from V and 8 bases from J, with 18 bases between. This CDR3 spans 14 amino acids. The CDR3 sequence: CASSPFLFKLGYTF. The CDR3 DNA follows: TGTGCCAGCAGTCCTTTTCTCTTTAAGCTAGGCTACACCTTC.

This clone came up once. For the CDR3, the DNA is TGCGCCAGCACCCACGGACAGACGAACACTGAAGCTTTCTTT. Protein product: CASTHGQTNTEAFF. This chain connects TRBV5-1 to TRBJ1-1; possible D gene TRBD1, 6 bases. V was pared by 6 bases and J by 1 base, with 13 bases between. This CDR3 is built from 14 residues. CDR1 and CDR2 from the germline V gene are SGHRS and YFSETQ.